This T cell receptor beta chain is from a study of T cell changes during pregnancy in multiple sclerosis (dated by TCRdb to about 2019). About the investigation overall: The study examined how the T cell repertoire changed over the course of pregnancy in women with multiple sclerosis.

In regard to this clone: Its antigen specificity is not known. No per-base quality is available; no much larger clone lies one base away.

Libraries came from the immunoSEQ multiplex PCR assay. Imported from immuneACCESS, the table was reduced by TCRdb to in-frame sequences with V and J called. These copies leave out some clones; in studies compared against another copy, an unresolved V gene accounts for under half, and the cause of the remainder is not known. The sample table shows 95,000 to 100,000 clones, and 92% are seen once. Approximately 2% of the sample comes from the top ten. The CDR3, from cysteine to phenylalanine, totals 15 residues. Only CDR3 DNA remains: 45 bases, in frame from the first base. V was cut back by 4 bases and J by 0 bases, leaving a gap of 13 bases between them. Reading the germline V gene gives CDR1 SQVTM and CDR2 ANQGSEA.

The source material was peripheral blood, sampled after pregnancy. This receptor was identified in a female donor in good health, enrolled as a control in a pregnancy study. In this chain, TRBV29-1 is recombined with TRBJ2-1, with the D gene call left open. The nucleotide sequence reads TGCAGCGTTGGGTTGAGGATTAGCTCCTACAATGAGCAGTTCTTC. It codes for CSVGLRISSYNEQFF.